This T cell receptor beta chain was captured in a study of shared clonotypes between healthy human individuals. Each subset's genomic DNA was shared equally among a number of immunoSEQ plates. Sequencing was performed with immunoSEQ multiplex PCR; in TCRdb, only in-frame clones are kept and a portion is missing. The profile covers about 530,000 clones, with 90% to 96% appearing a single time and about 0.064% taken by the ten largest. The germline V gene has CDR1 KGHSH and CDR2 LQKENI. The CDR3 spans 15 residues. V lost 4 bases, J lost 7 bases, and 17 bases lay in between. Points on this clone: Its antigen remains unknown.

The study, taken as a whole, reports: Apart from blood, nothing was sampled; tissue repertoires likely differ. The study generally estimated greater richness for naive than memory subsets. Among donors, clonotype sharing was expected to be affected by sequencing depth.

The sequenced sample was naive CD4+ T cells sorted from blood. Subset given: CD45RA+ positively selected. The chain couples TRBV18 to TRBJ1-5; a possible D gene is TRBD1 (5 bases). The TCR originated in a woman under 40 in good health. The CDR3 sequence is CASSHADRAGQPQHF. CDR3 in DNA: TGTGCCAGCTCACACGCGGACCGGGCAGGGCAGCCCCAGCATTTT.